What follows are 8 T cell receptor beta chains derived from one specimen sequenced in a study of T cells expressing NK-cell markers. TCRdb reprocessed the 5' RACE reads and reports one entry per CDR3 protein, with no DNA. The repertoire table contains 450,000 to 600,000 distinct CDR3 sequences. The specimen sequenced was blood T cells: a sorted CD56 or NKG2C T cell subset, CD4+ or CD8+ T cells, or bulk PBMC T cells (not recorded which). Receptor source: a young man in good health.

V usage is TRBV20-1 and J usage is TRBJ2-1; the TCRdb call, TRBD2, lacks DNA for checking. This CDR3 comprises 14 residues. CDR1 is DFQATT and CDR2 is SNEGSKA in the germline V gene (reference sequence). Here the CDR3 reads CSAPLAGKHNEQFF.

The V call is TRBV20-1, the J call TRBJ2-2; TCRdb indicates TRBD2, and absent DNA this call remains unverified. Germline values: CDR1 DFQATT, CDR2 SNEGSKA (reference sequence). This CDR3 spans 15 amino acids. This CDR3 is CSARPSGSEVGELFF.

CDR3 amino acids: CSGTIDVSGRARDTQYF. The chain carries TRBV29-1 and TRBJ2-3; as DNA is missing, the TRBD2 call by TCRdb cannot be tested. The CDR3 is made up of 17 amino acids. Germline V gene sequence: CDR1 SQVTM, CDR2 ANQGSEA.

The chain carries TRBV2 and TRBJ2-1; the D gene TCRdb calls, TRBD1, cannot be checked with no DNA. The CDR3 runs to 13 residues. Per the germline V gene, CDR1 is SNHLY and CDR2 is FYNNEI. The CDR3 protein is CASRETGGHEQFF.

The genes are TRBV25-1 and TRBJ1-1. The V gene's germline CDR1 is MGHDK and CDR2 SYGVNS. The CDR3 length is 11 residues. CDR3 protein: CASTANTGAFF.

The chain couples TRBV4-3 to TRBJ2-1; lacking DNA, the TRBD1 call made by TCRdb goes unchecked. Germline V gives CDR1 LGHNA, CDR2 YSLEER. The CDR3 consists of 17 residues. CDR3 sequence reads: CASSQSEGGRPRGEQFF.

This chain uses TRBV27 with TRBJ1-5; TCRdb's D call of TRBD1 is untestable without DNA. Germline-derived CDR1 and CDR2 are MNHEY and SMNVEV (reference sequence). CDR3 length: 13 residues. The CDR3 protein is CASSLGGDTPRHF.

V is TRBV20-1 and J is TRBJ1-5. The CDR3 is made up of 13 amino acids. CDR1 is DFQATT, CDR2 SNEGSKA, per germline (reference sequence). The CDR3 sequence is CSARRGNNQPQHF.